The 27 T cell receptor beta chains below all came from one sample that was sequenced in a study of blood T cell repertoires in COVID-19. Using immunoSEQ multiplex PCR, the repertoire was profiled, and TCRdb retains in-frame clones only, with some absent. Among about 110,000 clones listed, over 80% were seen once. The sequencing sample was made of peripheral blood. These receptors came from a woman aged 65 to 85 with acute or convalescent COVID-19.

The V call is TRBV7-2, the J call TRBJ2-1, with a weak D call TRBD2 (6 bases). Trimming removed 4 bases from V and 3 bases from J, with 13 bases in between. Germline V gene sequence: CDR1 SGHTA, CDR2 FQGNSA. The length of the CDR3 is 15 residues. The CDR3 DNA reads TGTGCCAGCAGCTACTCCCCCGGGGGCTACAATGAGCAGTTCTTC. Its protein is CASSYSPGGYNEQFF.

V and J are TRBV2 and TRBJ2-1; TRBD2 is a possible D gene (6 bases). Per the germline V gene, CDR1 is SNHLY and CDR2 is FYNNEI. V was trimmed by 6 bases and J by 5 bases, leaving 11 bases between them. The CDR3 runs to 13 residues. The CDR3 reads CASRRDLNNEQFF. The CDR3 DNA is TGTGCCAGCAGGAGGGACTTAAACAATGAGCAGTTCTTC.

This clone was detected only once. V and J are TRBV7-3 and TRBJ1-5; unclear D gene. Germline CDR1 reads SGHTA; CDR2 reads FQGTGA. The CDR3 is 13 residues long. With 5 bases removed from V and 7 bases from J, the gap between germline ends came to 12 bases. This CDR3 is CASSLTPRQPQHF. CDR3 bases: TGTGCCAGCAGCCTCACTCCCAGGCAGCCCCAGCATTTT.

This chain connects TRBV6-6 to TRBJ2-3; a weak D match, TRBD1 (5 bases). The CDR3 has 14 amino acids. The V gene's germline CDR1 is MNHNY and CDR2 SVGAGI (reference sequence). V was cut by 0 bases and J by 4 bases, with 8 bases left in between. The CDR3 spells CASSYSTESDTQYF. The CDR3 nucleotides are TGTGCCAGCAGTTACTCGACAGAGTCAGATACGCAGTATTTT.

In this sample, this clone turned up once. The chain is built from TRBV19 and TRBJ1-1, with 7 bases lining up with TRBD1. Per the germline V gene, CDR1 is LNHDA and CDR2 is SQIVND (reference sequence). This CDR3 region has 15 residues. V shed 7 bases and J 0 bases; nucleotides not matched to a gene: 8. The CDR3 loop is CASTWDRFMNTEAFF. The CDR3 DNA reads as TGTGCCAGTACCTGGGACAGATTCATGAACACTGAAGCTTTCTTT.

This clone was seen a handful of times. The chain carries TRBV6-1 and TRBJ2-5, with D unresolved. The CDR3 has 15 residues. Germline assignment: CDR1 MNHNS and CDR2 SASEGT. V shed 3 bases and J shed 2 bases, with 13 bases lying between them. For the CDR3, the DNA is TGTGCCAGCAGTGAGATCCAGGTGGAACAAGAGACCCAGTACTTC. Translated, it gives CASSEIQVEQETQYF.

The chain combines TRBV9 with TRBJ2-1, with D perhaps matching TRBD2 (6 bases). The V end was cut by 4 bases, the J end by 5 bases, with 13 bases between. The CDR3 sequence is 14 residues long. The germline V gene encodes CDR1 SGDLS and CDR2 YYNGEE. In DNA form, the CDR3 reads TGTGCCAGCAGCTTCAGACTAGGGGACAATGAGCAGTTCTTC. Its protein is CASSFRLGDNEQFF. Complete variable domain (other parts from reference TRBV9 and TRBJ2-1): DSGVTQTPKHLITATGQRVTLRCSPRSGDLSVYWYQQSLDQGLQFLIQYYNGEERAKGNILERFSAQQFPDLHSELNLSSLELGDSALYFCASSFRLGDNEQFFGPGTRLTVL.

The chain links TRBV18 to TRBJ1-5; tentative D call: TRBD1 (6 bases). The CDR3 totals 17 residues. Trimming took off 4 bases at V and 5 bases at J, with 21 bases between the two ends. Per the germline V gene, CDR1 is KGHSH and CDR2 is LQKENI. The CDR3 region has the DNA TGTGCCAGCTCACGGCGGGGGGGCGCATCGGGCGATCAGCCCCAGCATTTT. This sequence encodes CASSRRGGASGDQPQHF.

The chain recombines TRBV9 with TRBJ1-1, with 8 positions matching TRBD1. The CDR3 loop spans 14 amino acids. In germline, CDR1 is SGDLS, CDR2 YYNGEE. J lost 5 bases, V lost 4 bases, and 7 bases had no gene match. The CDR3 loop reads CASSISTGGTEAFF. CDR3 nucleotides: TGTGCCAGCAGCATCTCAACAGGGGGAACTGAAGCTTTCTTT. Filled out from reference TRBV9 and TRBJ1-1, the complete variable domain reads DSGVTQTPKHLITATGQRVTLRCSPRSGDLSVYWYQQSLDQGLQFLIQYYNGEERAKGNILERFSAQQFPDLHSELNLSSLELGDSALYFCASSISTGGTEAFFGQGTRLTVV.

The chain links TRBV6-5 to TRBJ2-3, with TRBD1 as a possible D gene (6 bases). The CDR3 extends over 13 amino acids. Trimming shortened V by 4 bases and J by 3 bases, and 8 bases separated the two germline ends. CDR1 is MNHEY and CDR2 is SVGAGI in the germline V gene. The CDR3 here is CASSSDSTDTQYF. The CDR3 DNA reads as TGTGCCAGCAGTTCGGACAGTACAGATACGCAGTATTTT.

This chain connects TRBV12-3 or TRBV12-4 to TRBJ1-3; D not resolved. Trimming removed 3 bases from V and 4 bases from J, with 7 bases in between. CDR3 length: 13 residues. The CDR3 reads CASSFERGNTIYF. The DNA of the CDR3 is TGTGCCAGCAGTTTTGAGAGGGGAAACACCATATATTTT.

This clone has just a few counts. The CDR3 nucleotides read TGTGCCAGCAGCGTTGACAGCCATGATCAGCCCCAGCATTTT. Translated, it gives CASSVDSHDQPQHF. This chain joins TRBV6-4 and TRBJ1-5, with D perhaps TRBD1 (5 bases). The germline V gene encodes CDR1 MRHNA and CDR2 SNTAGT. Trimming took off 6 bases at V and 5 bases at J, with 14 bases between the two ends. The CDR3 totals 14 residues.

The gene calls are TRBV2 and TRBJ2-7; no reliable D call. V lost 6 bases to trimming and J lost 0 bases, with 12 bases between them. CDR1 and CDR2 from the germline V gene are SNHLY and FYNNEI. The CDR3 covers 14 residues. The CDR3 sequence is CASRRLSASYEQYF. The CDR3 coding sequence is TGTGCCAGCAGGCGTCTCTCCGCCTCCTACGAGCAGTACTTC. The entire variable domain, with the rest obtained from reference TRBV2 and TRBJ2-7, is as follows: EPEVTQTPSHQVTQMGQEVILRCVPISNHLYFYWYRQILGQKVEFLVSFYNNEISEKSEIFDDQFSVERPDGSNFTLKIRSTKLEDSAMYFCASRRLSASYEQYFGPGTRLTVT.

This clone was observed a single time. This chain uses TRBV10-3 with TRBJ2-3; a possible D gene is TRBD2 (8 bases). Trimming left V 6 bases short and J 4 bases short, with 17 bases between. In germline, CDR1 is ENHRY, CDR2 SYGVKD. This CDR3 region has 15 residues. The CDR3 region is CAIRPGGGGSDTQYF. CDR3 nucleotides: TGTGCCATCAGGCCGGGAGGGGGCGGATCAGATACGCAGTATTTT.

The V gene is TRBV19, the J gene TRBJ2-1; 7 bases agree with TRBD2. The germline V gene has CDR1 LNHDA and CDR2 SQIVND (reference sequence). The V segment lost 0 bases and the J segment 3 bases; nucleotides outside the gene matches: 5. The length of the CDR3 is 16 residues. The CDR3 reads CASSIDGDYRYNEQFF. The CDR3 bases are TGTGCCAGTAGTATAGACGGGGACTACCGCTACAATGAGCAGTTCTTC.

This clone was detected once. V and J are TRBV11-2 and TRBJ1-1; D ambiguous. Germline V gene sequence: CDR1 SGHAT, CDR2 FQNNGV. The CDR3 has 13 amino acids. V shed 5 bases and J shed 3 bases, with 10 bases lying between them. CDR3 protein: CASSRNLYTEAFF. CDR3 coding DNA: TGTGCCAGCAGCCGCAACTTATACACTGAAGCTTTCTTT.

This rearrangement joins TRBV28 to TRBJ1-2, with D possibly TRBD1 on 5 matching bases. With 5 bases removed from V and 4 bases from J, the gap between germline ends came to 8 bases. Germline V gene sequence: CDR1 MDHEN, CDR2 SYDVKM. CDR3 length: 12 amino acids. Written as DNA, the CDR3 is TGTGCCAGCAGTACCGACAGCTATGGCTACACCTTC. It yields the protein CASSTDSYGYTF.

The V gene is TRBV2, the J gene TRBJ2-5; 7 bases line up with TRBD2. This CDR3 is built from 14 residues. From germline, CDR1 is SNHLY and CDR2 FYNNEI. V dropped 2 bases and J dropped 5; count of bases not matched to a gene: 5. In nucleotides, the CDR3 is TGTGCCAGCAGTGAATCGGTGGGGGGGGAGACCCAGTACTTC. This codes for CASSESVGGETQYF.

The chain couples TRBV7-9 to TRBJ2-1; tentative D call: TRBD2 (6 bases). Per germline, CDR1 SEHNR and CDR2 FQNEAQ (reference sequence). This CDR3 has 13 amino acids. V lost 5 bases to trimming and J lost 8 bases, with 13 bases between them. CDR3: CASSPVGEDEQFF. The CDR3 DNA sequence: TGTGCCAGCAGCCCGGTGGGGGAGGATGAGCAGTTCTTC.

The V and J genes are TRBV21-1 and TRBJ2-5; TRBD2, as called in the table, went unchecked against the DNA. TRBV21-1 is annotated as a pseudogene. CDR3 length: 15 residues. The CDR3 spells CASSEVTSGQETQYF. Written as DNA, the CDR3 is TGTGCCAGCTCCGAGGTCACTAGCGGCCAAGAGACCCAGTACTTC.

The chain has TRBV18 and TRBJ2-4; 9 bases are a match to TRBD1. The CDR3 has 14 residues. V was pared by 3 bases and J by 6 bases, with 3 bases of the junction left unmatched. Germline CDR1 and CDR2: KGHSH and LQKENI. In DNA, the CDR3 is TGTGCCAGCTCACCGACAGGGGGTTTAAACATTCAGTACTTC. Amino acids: CASSPTGGLNIQYF.

The V call is TRBV7-2, the J call TRBJ1-4; 7 nucleotides line up with TRBD1. V shed 4 bases and J 3 bases; nucleotides not matched to a gene: 5. The CDR3 totals 15 residues. In germline, CDR1 is SGHTA, CDR2 FQGNSA. Here the CDR3 reads CASSSQTGPNEKLFF. The CDR3 DNA reads as TGTGCCAGCAGCTCCCAGACAGGGCCTAATGAAAAACTGTTTTTT.

The rearrangement links TRBV10-1 to TRBJ1-1; possibly TRBD1 for D (5 bases). Deletions cut 3 bases from V and 2 bases from J, with 10 bases between. Germline values: CDR1 WNHNN, CDR2 SYGVQD (reference sequence). The CDR3 loop spans 14 amino acids. In DNA, the CDR3 is TGCGCCAGCAGTGATGGCAGGGTTAACACTGAAGCTTTCTTT. Protein: CASSDGRVNTEAFF.

The sample holds a few counts of this clone. The chain links TRBV7-8 to TRBJ1-3, with D perhaps matching TRBD1 (6 bases). The germline V and J ends were trimmed by 6 bases and 9 bases, with 18 bases remaining between them. The CDR3 loop spans 14 amino acids. CDR1 is SGHVS and CDR2 is FQNEAQ in the germline V gene. The CDR3 nucleotides read TGTGCCAGCAGAAACCGGGACACCGCTAGCACCATATATTTT. Translation gives CASRNRDTASTIYF. The variable domain in full, with the rest retrieved from reference TRBV7-8 and TRBJ1-3, is GAGVSQSPRYKVAKRGQDVALRCDPISGHVSLFWYQQALGQGPEFLTYFQNEAQLDKSGLPSDRFFAERPEGSVSTLKIQRTQQEDSAVYLCASRNRDTASTIYFGEGSWLTVV.

This clone came up a few times. The chain carries TRBV28 and TRBJ1-4; the D gene is possibly TRBD1 (5 bases). This CDR3 contains 13 residues. The germline V and J ends were trimmed by 7 bases and 7 bases, with 13 bases remaining between them. Germline V gene lookup returns CDR1 MDHEN and CDR2 SYDVKM. The CDR3 bases are TGTGCCAGCATGGAGGGTGGGGGTGAAAAACTGTTTTTT. Translation: CASMEGGGEKLFF. The whole variable domain, filled in from reference TRBV28 and TRBJ1-4, reads DVKVTQSSRYLVKRTGEKVFLECVQDMDHENMFWYRQDPGLGLRLIYFSYDVKMKEKGDIPEGYSVSREKKERFSLILESASTNQTSMYLCASMEGGGEKLFFGSGTQLSVL.

This clone was counted a few times. The chain has TRBV7-8 and TRBJ2-5; D is uncertain. CDR1 and CDR2 from the germline V gene are SGHVS and FQNEAQ. V was trimmed by 2 bases and J by 6 bases, leaving 7 bases between them. This CDR3 has 12 residues. The CDR3 sequence is CASSLRVQTQYF. The CDR3 coding sequence is TGTGCCAGCAGCTTACGGGTGCAGACCCAGTACTTC.

The J gene is TRBJ1-2, the V gene TRBV6-5; D might be TRBD1 (6 bases). Trimming stripped 4 bases from V and 4 bases from J, with 19 bases between. Germline loops: CDR1 MNHEY, CDR2 SVGAGI. CDR3 length: 16 amino acids. This CDR3 reads CASSWRQTGGVYGYTF. DNA of the CDR3: TGTGCCAGCAGTTGGCGTCAAACGGGGGGCGTCTATGGCTACACCTTC.